This TCR beta chain was sequenced during a study of blood T cell repertoires in COVID-19 (dated by TCRdb to 2018 to 2020). Describing the broader study: Collaborator samples came from the United States, Italy and Spain and covered acute and convalescent phases of COVID-19. The prospective study material was composed of cDNA or gDNA derived from T cells, B-cell-depleted T cells, or PBMCs. The dataset comprised deeply sampled blood TCRbeta repertoires from subjects exposed to, actively infected with, or recovered from COVID-19. A freely available public database, intended as a resource for researchers studying the immune response to SARS-CoV-2, is where the repertoires were released. Samples were obtained from the ongoing ImmuneRACE study (first 160 participants) and from 1,200 or so subjects provided by 6 global collaborators. Sample metadata almost always included a de-identified subject ID, COVID-19 status, age in years and sex. Where HLA class I and class II types were available, the types were taken from metadata supplied by the sample provider, not from assay-based typing.

Whole blood was collected in K2EDTA tubes by collaborating institutions according to the institutions' own protocols. For TCRbeta analysis, collaborators shipped samples in one of three forms: frozen whole blood, isolated PBMCs, or DNA extracted from either of those sample types. With respect to this clone: The antigen it recognizes is unknown. Per-nucleotide qualities are absent, and no much larger clonotype sits a single base away.

From cysteine to phenylalanine, the CDR3 is 15 amino acids long. The CDR3 DNA has 45 bases and is translated from base 1. V drops 0 bases and J drops 3 bases, leaving 12 bases in between. The germline V gene encodes CDR1 SGHKS and CDR2 YYEKEE (reference sequence). Study-level results and caveats: The quantity of clinical and demographic metadata differed by source and by participant and was supplied without curation.

TCRbeta CDR3 regions were amplified from genomic DNA by means of the immunoSEQ Assay, a bias-controlled multiplex PCR. Per the authors' processing: Nucleated cell counts per sample were estimated from amplification of reference gene primers within the assay. Sequence reads were collapsed and filtered to measure the absolute abundance of every unique TCRbeta CDR3 rearrangement. For each sample, productive Simpson clonality was calculated by taking the square root of Simpson's diversity index across productive rearrangements. Held by TCRdb, this immuneACCESS table contains in-frame sequences only and omits some clones. Under half of the omission traces to an unresolved V gene where checked; the cause of the rest is unknown. The V and J calls and clone size come from that table; D and trimming were worked out from the DNA. This sample comprises some 99,000 clones, over 65% of them detected only once. The ten largest account for around a sixth of the sample.

The source is a woman aged 60 to 75 with acute or convalescent COVID-19. Sequenced: peripheral blood. The sequence links TRBV5-5 to TRBJ1-1, with the D gene not clear enough to name. The CDR3 sequence is CASSLADFADTEAFF. The nucleotides read TGTGCCAGCAGCTTGGCCGATTTTGCGGACACTGAAGCTTTCTTT.